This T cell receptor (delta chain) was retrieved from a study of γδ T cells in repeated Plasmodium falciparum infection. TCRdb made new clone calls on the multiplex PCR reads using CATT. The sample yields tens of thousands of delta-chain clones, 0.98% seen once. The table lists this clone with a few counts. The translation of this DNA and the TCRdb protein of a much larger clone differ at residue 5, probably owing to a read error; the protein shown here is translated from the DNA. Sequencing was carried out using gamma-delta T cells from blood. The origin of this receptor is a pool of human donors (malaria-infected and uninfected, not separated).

CDR3 nucleotide sequence: TGTGCCTGTCGTCTTCGGGACACCGATAAACTCATCTTT. Translated: CACRLRDTDKLIF. This sequence joins TRDV2 and TRDJ1, with no clear D. As TCRdb names no J gene, one was assigned here on the basis of a DNA match to germline. Trimming removed 6 bases at V and 0 bases at J, with 10 bases between. This CDR3 region has 13 residues. Germline-derived CDR1 and CDR2 are GEAIGNYY and EKD.